The sequence of this TCR beta chain was determined in a study of T cell responses to AZD1222 COVID-19 vaccine. Of note for this clone: Its antigen is unidentified.

The repertoire was sequenced with immunoSEQ multiplex PCR; TCRdb's copy has only in-frame clones and lacks some. The data show 180,000 or so clones, roughly 94% seen once. J lost 3 bases, V lost 4 bases, and 9 bases had no gene match. Germline V lookup: CDR1 MDHEN, CDR2 SYDVKM. The CDR3 extends over 15 amino acids. Study-wide results and caveats: Per reports, nearly half of all spike-specific TCRs target regions that are unmutated in variants.

Sample: peripheral blood, taken on day 0 of AZD1222 vaccination. This chain links TRBV28 with TRBJ2-7; TRBD1 agrees at 7 bases. The clonotype comes from an adult in good health. The CDR3 loop is CASSSPTGSDYEQYF. The DNA of the CDR3 is TGTGCCAGCAGTTCACCGACAGGGTCGGACTACGAGCAGTACTTC.